This T cell receptor (beta chain) was captured in a study of chemoradiotherapy in HPV16-positive cancers. Study as a whole: Functional T-cell assays on two HPV16-positive patients' cells defined candidate HPV-specific clones and common TCR motifs.

With 3 bases removed from V and 5 bases from J, the gap between germline ends came to 16 bases. Germline assignment: CDR1 SGHRS and CDR2 YFSETQ. This CDR3 contains 15 residues. Produced via immunoSEQ multiplex PCR; TCRdb's table is partial and in-frame only. The repertoire holds some 34,000 clones, with 86% as singletons. The receptor's source is a human donor with HPV-associated anogenital cancer. The V gene is TRBV5-1, the J gene TRBJ2-3; maybe TRBD2 (7 bases). The sequences come from blood, collected from a patient who underwent chemoradiotherapy. CDR3 coding DNA: TGCGCCAGCAGCTCCTTGGGGGGGCCGGGAGATACGCAGTATTTT. Protein: CASSSLGGPGDTQYF. Full variable domain (outside the CDR3, taken from reference TRBV5-1 and TRBJ2-3): KAGVTQTPRYLIKTRGQQVTLSCSPISGHRSVSWYQQTPGQGLQFLFEYFSETQRNKGNFPGRFSGRQFSNSRSEMNVSTLELGDSALYLCASSSLGGPGDTQYFGPGTRLTVL.